The 30 T cell receptor beta chains below come from one sample, sequenced in a study of T-cell reconstitution after alpha-beta-depleted transplantation in children. Using unique molecular identifiers, the investigators prepared the TCRbeta library. TCRdb analysed the PCR reads with MiXCR anew, one entry per CDR3 protein. The repertoire holds around 700,000 distinct CDR3 sequences, less than 15% seen once, with about 0.77% in the top ten. Source: PBMCs, taken before TCRalphabeta/CD19-depleted stem cell transplant. The receptors stem from a girl aged 2 to 10 with congenital amegakaryocytic thrombocytopenia, due to receive a stem cell transplant.

Comments on this clonotype: A much larger clone is a single base away; this may be a read error. This sequence joins TRBV20-1 and TRBJ2-4; tentatively, D is TRBD2 (6 bases). The V end was cut by 5 bases, the J end by 0 bases, with 14 bases between. The CDR3 loop spans 15 amino acids. Germline V CDR1 and CDR2: DFQATT, SNEGSKA (reference sequence). The chain's CDR3 is CSASSGLLAKNIQYF. The CDR3 DNA sequence: TGCAGTGCTTCTTCGGGACTCTTAGCCAAAAACATTCAGTACTTC.

This clonotype was counted between two and nine times. V is TRBV3-1 and J is TRBJ2-5; 7 bases are a match to TRBD2. Germline-derived CDR1 and CDR2 are LGHDT and YNNKEL (reference sequence). The CDR3 contains 15 residues. Trimming took 1 base from V and 5 from J; bases not matched to a gene: 7. The CDR3 DNA sequence: TGTGCCAGCAGCCAAGGTGCGGGAGACTCGGAGACCCAGTACTTC. Translating gives CASSQGAGDSETQYF.

This clonotype was observed a few times. The gene calls are TRBV15 and TRBJ1-5; 7 bases are shared with TRBD1. Germline V gives CDR1 LNHNV, CDR2 YYDKDF (reference sequence). After removal of 9 bases from V and 0 bases from J, the junction contained 5 bases not matched to a gene. The CDR3 is made up of 14 amino acids. The CDR3 loop reads CATKQGDSNQPQHF. The CDR3 DNA reads as TGTGCCACGAAGCAGGGGGATAGCAATCAGCCCCAGCATTTT. The entire variable domain, with the rest obtained from reference TRBV15 and TRBJ1-5, is as follows: DAMVIQNPRYQVTQFGKPVTLSCSQTLNHNVMYWYQQKSSQAPKLLFHYYDKDFNNEADTPDNFQSRRPNTSFCFLDIRSPGLGDTAMYLCATKQGDSNQPQHFGDGTRLSIL.

V gene TRBV7-9 combines with J gene TRBJ2-7, with 10 bases lining up with TRBD2. The CDR3 has 16 amino acids. Trimming at V came to 5 bases and at J to 5 bases, leaving 12 bases not matched to a gene. CDR1 is SEHNR, CDR2 FQNEAQ, per germline (reference sequence). CDR3 nucleotides: TGTGCCAGCAGCCCTGCTAGCGGGAGAGGGGGGAACGAGCAGTACTTC. It encodes CASSPASGRGGNEQYF.

This clonotype has only a few counts. CDR3: CAISEGLAGGYNEQFF. The DNA for the CDR3 is TGTGCCATCAGTGAAGGTCTAGCGGGGGGCTACAATGAGCAGTTCTTC. The V and J genes are TRBV10-3 and TRBJ2-1, with 11 nucleotides matching TRBD2. This CDR3 is built from 16 residues. Unmatched junction bases numbered 4, after V lost 3 bases and J lost 3 bases. From germline, CDR1 is ENHRY and CDR2 SYGVKD.

This clonotype has a count of ten or more. The V gene is TRBV5-1, the J gene TRBJ2-7; TRBD1 or TRBD2 may be the D gene (5 bases each). Germline loops: CDR1 SGHRS, CDR2 YFSETQ. V was trimmed by 0 bases and J by 1 base, leaving 17 bases between them. The CDR3 contains 17 residues. CDR3 in DNA: TGCGCCAGCAGCTTGGCTGTAGGGGCCTCGGGATCCTACGAGCAGTACTTC. Translating gives CASSLAVGASGSYEQYF.

This chain links TRBV28 with TRBJ1-4, with a weak D call TRBD1 (6 bases). The CDR3 runs 17 residues. V lost 7 bases, J lost 8 bases, and 26 bases lay in between. Germline-derived CDR1 and CDR2 are MDHEN and SYDVKM. CDR3 nucleotide sequence: TGTGCCAGCAACCTCAGGGGACCGGTTCGCCGCGCCGAAAAACTGTTTTTT. It encodes CASNLRGPVRRAEKLFF.

The genes are TRBV29-1 and TRBJ2-7; possible D gene TRBD1, 7 bases. CDR1 and CDR2 (germline): SQVTM, ANQGSEA. This CDR3 has 15 residues. V lost 6 bases and J 5 bases, leaving 23 bases between the germline ends. The CDR3 reads CSVDDHGQGGHEQYF. The CDR3 nucleotides are TGCAGCGTCGATGATCATGGCCAGGGGGGTCACGAGCAGTACTTC.

This chain connects TRBV29-1 to TRBJ1-1; TRBD1 matches at 9 bases. This CDR3 spans 13 amino acids. Trimming took 4 bases from V and 5 from J; bases not matched to a gene: 5. CDR1 and CDR2 (germline): SQVTM, ANQGSEA. For the CDR3, the DNA is TGCAGCGTTGCCCCGGGACAGGGTACTGAAGCTTTCTTT. It translates to CSVAPGQGTEAFF.

This chain connects TRBV5-1 to TRBJ2-3, with 8 bases fitting TRBD2. This CDR3 is 15 amino acids long. The V segment lost 9 bases and the J segment 6 bases; nucleotides outside the gene matches: 15. Germline CDR1 reads SGHRS; CDR2 reads YFSETQ. CDR3 sequence reads: CATRREAVRGDTQYF. Here the CDR3 DNA reads TGCGCCACAAGGCGGGAGGCCGTTCGTGGGGATACGCAGTATTTT.

The V call is TRBV4-1, the J call TRBJ2-1; TRBD2 agrees at 11 bases. Germline V gives CDR1 MGHRA, CDR2 YSYEKL. The junction had 5 bases not matched to a gene; V was cut back by 2 bases and J by 5 bases. The CDR3 runs to 16 residues. Here the CDR3 reads CASSQPGLAVNNEQFF. For the CDR3, the DNA is TGCGCCAGCAGCCAACCGGGACTAGCGGTTAACAATGAGCAGTTCTTC.

This clonotype was recorded at least ten times. This chain uses TRBV6-5 with TRBJ2-6, with D uncertain. Germline V gene sequence: CDR1 MNHEY, CDR2 SVGAGI. V lost 3 bases, J lost 3 bases, and 9 bases lay in between. CDR3 size: 15 residues. The CDR3 coding sequence is TGTGCCAGCAGTTATAGAGGTCGTGGGGCCAACGTCCTGACTTTC. Protein sequence: CASSYRGRGANVLTF.

The V and J genes are TRBV5-1 and TRBJ1-1; D gene ambiguous. Germline lookup yields CDR1 SGHRS and CDR2 YFSETQ. This CDR3 region has 14 residues. Deletions cut 4 bases from V and 5 bases from J, with 15 bases between. In DNA form, the CDR3 reads TGCGCCAGCAGCCCTACAACACAAGGGACTGAAGCTTTCTTT. Its translation is CASSPTTQGTEAFF.

J is TRBJ2-1 and V is TRBV5-1; the match to TRBD2 covers 8 bases. Germline V CDR1 and CDR2: SGHRS, YFSETQ. CDR3 length equals 15 residues. With V trimmed by 5 bases and J by 6 bases, 10 bases remained unmatched. The CDR3 nucleotides read TGCGCCAGCAGTTACGGACTAGCAATGAGCAATGAGCAGTTCTTC. This sequence encodes CASSYGLAMSNEQFF.

This clonotype was seen ten or more times. This sequence joins TRBV5-1 and TRBJ2-7; TRBD1 matches at 9 bases. Unmatched junction bases numbered 6, after V lost 2 bases and J lost 3 bases. Germline-derived CDR1 and CDR2 are SGHRS and YFSETQ. The CDR3 runs to 15 residues. DNA for the CDR3: TGCGCCAGCAGCTTCGGGGACAGGGATAACTACGAGCAGTACTTC. Residues: CASSFGDRDNYEQYF.

This clonotype was recorded many times. As DNA, the CDR3 is TGCGCCAGCAGAGGACTAGCTGAGCAGTTCTTC. It translates to CASRGLAEQFF. V gene TRBV10-2 combines with J gene TRBJ2-1; 8 bases match TRBD2. The V segment lost 6 bases and the J segment 9 bases; nucleotides outside the gene matches: 1. Germline CDR1 reads WSHSY; CDR2 reads SAAADI. The CDR3 runs to 11 residues.

This clonotype has at least ten counts. The chain has TRBV7-2 and TRBJ1-1; no clear D. Germline CDR1 reads SGHTA; CDR2 reads FQGNSA. CDR3 size: 13 residues. The ends were cut back, 2 bases at V and 4 bases at J, with 8 bases in the middle. CDR3 amino acids: CASSLSGTTEAFF. The CDR3 DNA reads as TGTGCCAGCAGCTTATCGGGCACCACTGAAGCTTTCTTT.

This clonotype was found many times. V usage is TRBV5-1 and J usage is TRBJ2-1, with D perhaps TRBD1 or TRBD2 (5 bases each). Trimming cost V 0 bases and J 8 bases, with 6 bases left between them. The CDR3 totals 12 residues. The germline V gene has CDR1 SGHRS and CDR2 YFSETQ. The CDR3 region has the DNA TGCGCCAGCAGCTTGGGGGACCATGAGCAGTTCTTC. It yields the protein CASSLGDHEQFF.

This clonotype was counted ten times or more. The gene calls are TRBV28 and TRBJ2-2; TRBD1 aligns across 7 bases. The length of the CDR3 is 15 residues. Trimming took 3 bases from V and 7 from J; bases not matched to a gene: 8. Germline assignment: CDR1 MDHEN and CDR2 SYDVKM. CDR3 protein: CASSLVGQAIGELFF. DNA of the CDR3: TGTGCCAGCAGTTTGGTCGGACAGGCCATCGGGGAGCTGTTTTTT.

This clonotype was observed a handful of times. The chain joins TRBV7-8 to TRBJ1-5, with a weak D call TRBD1 (6 bases). Germline V CDR1 and CDR2: SGHVS, FQNEAQ. There are 14 residues in the CDR3. CDR3 in DNA: TGTGCAACGACCGGGCAGGGGCTTAATCAGCCCCAGCATTTT. As protein: CATTGQGLNQPQHF.

This clonotype has at least ten counts. This chain uses TRBV5-1 with TRBJ2-7; the match to TRBD2 covers 7 bases. The V gene's germline CDR1 is SGHRS and CDR2 YFSETQ. The CDR3 covers 16 residues. Losses at the gene ends were 3 bases for V and 6 bases for J; bases not matched to a gene: 15. CDR3: CASSSETSWTSREQYF. CDR3 sequence (DNA): TGCGCCAGCAGCTCAGAGACTAGCTGGACCTCCCGCGAGCAGTACTTC.

In its sample, this clonotype was seen many times. The chain combines TRBV20-1 with TRBJ2-5; D is possibly TRBD1 or TRBD2 (5 bases each). Germline assignment: CDR1 DFQATT and CDR2 SNEGSKA (reference sequence). V gave up 6 bases and J gave up 3 bases, with 14 bases separating them. This CDR3 comprises 13 residues. The CDR3, as DNA: TGCAGTGCCCGGGGCCGGGGAGAAGAGACCCAGTACTTC. Translation gives CSARGRGEETQYF.

This clonotype was seen many times. The chain combines TRBV28 with TRBJ2-6; a weak D match, TRBD2 (6 bases). The CDR3 runs 17 residues. V gave up 4 bases and J gave up 0 bases, with 13 bases separating them. The germline V gene encodes CDR1 MDHEN and CDR2 SYDVKM. The CDR3 DNA reads TGTGCCAGCAGTTCCCAAAACGGGAGCTCTGGGGCCAACGTCCTGACTTTC. Protein: CASSSQNGSSGANVLTF.

The V and J genes are TRBV7-9 and TRBJ1-4; weak D call: TRBD1 (5 bases). CDR1 and CDR2 (germline): SEHNR, FQNEAQ (reference sequence). Trimming took 5 bases from V and 6 from J, leaving 16 bases between them. This CDR3 region has 15 residues. The CDR3, as DNA: TGTGCCAGCAGCCCGTGGGGGAATGAAGATGAAAAACTGTTTTTT. Translating gives CASSPWGNEDEKLFF.

This clonotype occurred many times. The V gene is TRBV7-2, the J gene TRBJ2-3; the D gene could be TRBD1 or TRBD2 (5 bases each). This CDR3 region has 15 residues. Trimming stripped 4 bases from V and 12 bases from J, with 23 bases between. From germline, CDR1 is SGHTA and CDR2 FQGNSA. DNA for the CDR3: TGTGCCAGCAGCTCCAGTCCCGGGACCTCAATAAGTCAGTATTTT. This gives the protein CASSSSPGTSISQYF.

This clonotype has only a few counts. V gene TRBV7-9 combines with J gene TRBJ2-5, with a weak D call TRBD2 (6 bases). V lost 1 base to trimming and J lost 4 bases, with 16 bases between them. The V gene's germline CDR1 is SEHNR and CDR2 FQNEAQ (reference sequence). The CDR3 loop spans 16 amino acids. The CDR3 loop reads CASSLVADSRRETQYF. In DNA, the CDR3 is TGTGCCAGCAGCTTAGTAGCGGACTCCCGCAGAGAGACCCAGTACTTC.

Notes on this clonotype: This could be a read error, since a much larger clone is one nucleotide away. This chain connects TRBV12-3 or TRBV12-4 to TRBJ2-1; D perhaps matches TRBD1 (6 bases). V was pared by 6 bases and J by 6 bases, with 18 bases between. There are 15 residues in the CDR3. Here the CDR3 reads CASSLGTFWFNEQFF. DNA of the CDR3: TGTGCCAGCAGCCTCGGGACATTCTGGTTCAATGAGCAGTTCTTC.

About this clonotype itself: This may arise from a read error, as a much more abundant clone is one base away. The V and J genes are TRBV5-1 and TRBJ1-1, with 8 bases fitting TRBD1. The length of the CDR3 is 14 residues. Germline V gene data show CDR1 as SGHRS and CDR2 as YFSETQ. The CDR3 DNA reads TGCGCCAGCAATAGGGACAGGATCGACACTGAAGCTTCCTTT. Residues: CASNRDRIDTEASF.

The sample holds many counts of this clonotype. This chain joins TRBV28 and TRBJ2-7, with D uncertain. The CDR3 totals 14 residues. Trimming removed 5 bases from V and 4 bases from J, with 15 bases in between. Germline V gene sequence: CDR1 MDHEN, CDR2 SYDVKM. The CDR3 protein is CASSEFYSEYEQYF. The CDR3 region has the DNA TGTGCCAGCAGTGAATTCTATTCGGAGTACGAGCAGTACTTC. The variable domain in full, with the rest retrieved from reference TRBV28 and TRBJ2-7, is DVKVTQSSRYLVKRTGEKVFLECVQDMDHENMFWYRQDPGLGLRLIYFSYDVKMKEKGDIPEGYSVSREKKERFSLILESASTNQTSMYLCASSEFYSEYEQYFGPGTRLTVT.

The chain links TRBV18 to TRBJ1-2; D is uncertain. Germline assignment: CDR1 KGHSH and CDR2 LQKENI. Trimming left V 4 bases short and J 6 bases short, with 6 bases between. The CDR3 contains 11 residues. The CDR3 DNA reads TGTGCCAGCTCACGATATGATGGCTACACCTTC. It codes for CASSRYDGYTF.